These 23 T cell receptor beta chains came from one sample sequenced in a study of OX40 agonist ivuxolimab in advanced cancers. Some clones are missing from TCRdb's copy, which holds only in-frame ones; the method was immunoSEQ multiplex PCR. This repertoire shows about 72,000 clones, about 88% found once; its top ten account for around 0.96%. Sample: CD4+ or CD8+ T cells sorted from blood, taken in a trial of the OX40 agonist ivuxolimab. The receptors were gathered from an adult with an advanced solid tumor such as melanoma, head and neck, liver or kidney cancer.

V usage is TRBV9 and J usage is TRBJ2-2; maybe TRBD2 (6 bases). Trimming took off 0 bases at V and 3 bases at J, with 12 bases between the two ends. The CDR3 covers 16 residues. The germline CDR1 and CDR2 sequences are SGDLS and YYNGEE. This CDR3 reads CASSVGADYYTGELFF. The DNA for the CDR3 is TGTGCCAGCAGCGTAGGGGCGGACTATTACACCGGGGAGCTGTTTTTT.

CDR3 DNA: TGTGCCAGCTCACCAAGGGTCGGGCTACAGGAACGAGAGACCCAGTACTTC. Protein product: CASSPRVGLQERETQYF. V is TRBV18 and J is TRBJ2-5; TRBD1 is a possible D gene (5 bases). Germline V gene lookup returns CDR1 KGHSH and CDR2 LQKENI. V lost 2 bases, J lost 4 bases, and 20 bases lay in between. The CDR3 length is 17 residues.

This chain links TRBV19 with TRBJ1-5; D is ambiguous. Trimming shortened V by 2 bases and J by 5 bases, and 10 bases separated the two germline ends. This CDR3 is built from 14 residues. Per germline, CDR1 LNHDA and CDR2 SQIVND (reference sequence). This CDR3 reads CASSIFTRDQPQHF. The CDR3, as DNA: TGTGCCAGTAGTATATTTACACGGGATCAGCCCCAGCATTTT. The full variable domain, in which reference TRBV19 and TRBJ1-5 provide the parts outside the CDR3, is DGGITQSPKYLFRKEGQNVTLSCEQNLNHDAMYWYRQDPGQGLRLIYYSQIVNDFQKGDIAEGYSVSREKKESFPLTVTSAQKNPTAFYLCASSIFTRDQPQHFGDGTRLSIL.

DNA for the CDR3: TGTGCCAGCTCACCAGGTAGCGGGACCTACAATGAGCAGTTCTTC. It yields the protein CASSPGSGTYNEQFF. The chain links TRBV18 to TRBJ2-1, with 8 bases identical to TRBD2. The CDR3 spans 15 residues. Germline CDR1 and CDR2: KGHSH and LQKENI. V shed 2 bases and J 2 bases; nucleotides not matched to a gene: 2.

J is TRBJ2-5 and V is TRBV19; TRBD2 aligns across 11 bases. V lost 5 bases and J lost 7; bases outside the gene matches: 12. Per the germline V gene, CDR1 is LNHDA and CDR2 is SQIVND (reference sequence). The CDR3 is made up of 16 amino acids. The CDR3 coding sequence is TGTGCCAGTAGTGATCCCGGGACTAGCGGCCTATCGACCCAGTACTTC. It yields the protein CASSDPGTSGLSTQYF.

A single count supports this clone. The V and J genes are TRBV5-1 and TRBJ1-1, with D perhaps matching TRBD1 (6 bases). The V end was cut by 0 bases, the J end by 5 bases, with 17 bases between. This CDR3 comprises 16 residues. Germline-derived CDR1 and CDR2 are SGHRS and YFSETQ. The CDR3 spells CASSLVAGQGRTEAFF. In DNA form, the CDR3 reads TGCGCCAGCAGCTTGGTGGCTGGGCAGGGGAGAACTGAAGCTTTCTTT.

The gene calls are TRBV25-1 and TRBJ2-5; 7 positions match TRBD1. CDR3 size: 14 residues. V trimming: 8 bases; J trimming: 2 bases; junction bases outside the gene matches: 8. In germline, CDR1 is MGHDK, CDR2 SYGVNS. This CDR3 is CASSPRTGQETQYF. In DNA, the CDR3 is TGTGCCAGCTCTCCACGGACAGGACAAGAGACCCAGTACTTC.

In this sample, this clone turned up a few times. The chain links TRBV30 to TRBJ1-1; the D is unclear. This CDR3 spans 13 amino acids. Germline assignment: CDR1 GTSNPN and CDR2 SVGIG (reference sequence). V was clipped by 2 bases and J by 1 base, with 8 bases between them. The CDR3: CAWSPGPNTEAFF. The CDR3 coding sequence is TGTGCCTGGAGTCCGGGCCCGAACACTGAAGCTTTCTTT. Together with reference TRBV30 and TRBJ1-1, the CDR3 gives the full variable domain: SQTIHQWPATLVQPVGSPLSLECTVEGTSNPNLYWYRQAAGRGLQLLFYSVGIGQISSEVPQNLSASRPQDRQFILSSKKLLLSDSGFYLCAWSPGPNTEAFFGQGTRLTVV.

This chain joins TRBV28 and TRBJ1-3; no firm D call. Looked up from germline, CDR1 is MDHEN and CDR2 is SYDVKM. V was shortened by 7 bases and J by 2 bases, with 15 bases between the two germline ends. This CDR3 is 15 amino acids long. The CDR3 here is CASTPRAMTGNTIYF. The CDR3, as DNA: TGTGCCAGCACACCAAGGGCAATGACTGGAAACACCATATATTTT.

The chain employs TRBV10-3 and TRBJ2-5, with D perhaps TRBD1 or TRBD2 (5 bases each). Germline V lookup: CDR1 ENHRY, CDR2 SYGVKD. V was cut by 6 bases and J by 4 bases, with 15 bases left in between. The CDR3 is made up of 14 amino acids. The CDR3 loop reads CAIRDARGGETQYF. The CDR3 nucleotides are TGTGCCATCAGGGACGCCCGGGGCGGAGAGACCCAGTACTTC.

The chain joins TRBV10-2 to TRBJ1-3; D is unresolved. Per germline, CDR1 WSHSY and CDR2 SAAADI. The CDR3 is 14 amino acids. The V end was cut by 4 bases, the J end by 2 bases, with 9 bases between. The CDR3 DNA sequence: TGCGCCAGCAGTGTGACCCTGACTGGAAACACCATATATTTT. It translates to CASSVTLTGNTIYF.

The V and J genes are TRBV7-8 and TRBJ2-2; D call uncertain. CDR1 and CDR2 from the germline V gene are SGHVS and FQNEAQ. Trimming took off 11 bases at V and 4 bases at J, with 8 bases between the two ends. The CDR3 sequence is 11 residues long. For the CDR3, the DNA is TGTGCCGAGAGTTCCACCGGGGAGCTGTTTTTT. This encodes CAESSTGELFF.

The genes are TRBV5-8 and TRBJ2-3; TRBD2 matches 12 bases. With V trimmed by 4 bases and J by 8 bases, 8 bases remained unmatched. CDR3 size: 15 residues. Germline CDR1 and CDR2: SGHTS and YDEGEE. The CDR3 DNA reads TGTGCCAGCAGCCAGACTAGCGGGAGAATTGGTACGCAGTATTTT. This codes for CASSQTSGRIGTQYF.

This clone has only a few counts. This chain connects TRBV7-6 to TRBJ2-7; weak D call: TRBD1 (6 bases). The CDR3 is made up of 17 amino acids. Germline V gives CDR1 SGHVS, CDR2 FNYEAQ. V lost 1 base to trimming and J lost 6 bases, with 22 bases between them. The CDR3 here is CASSLVERFGRGGEQYF. DNA for the CDR3: TGTGCCAGCAGCTTAGTTGAGCGGTTTGGCAGGGGCGGCGAGCAGTACTTC.

The genes are TRBV28 and TRBJ1-3, with D perhaps TRBD1 (5 bases). This CDR3 is 16 amino acids long. Per germline, CDR1 MDHEN and CDR2 SYDVKM. The V end was cut by 3 bases, the J end by 0 bases, with 12 bases between. The DNA for the CDR3 is TGTGCCAGCAGTTTTGGGGGAGCCTACTCTGGAAACACCATATATTTT. Translation: CASSFGGAYSGNTIYF.

The CDR3 bases are TGTGCCAGCAGTAGCCCGCCGGCAGGGTTTGGAGCTTTCTTT. It specifies CASSSPPAGFGAFF. The chain uses TRBV28 and TRBJ1-1; D possibly corresponds to TRBD1 (5 bases). The germline gives CDR1 MDHEN, CDR2 SYDVKM. The V end was cut by 5 bases, the J end by 10 bases, with 20 bases between. CDR3 length equals 14 residues.

V usage is TRBV28 and J usage is TRBJ2-1, with 8 bases aligning to TRBD2. Trimming took 2 bases from V and 6 from J; bases not matched to a gene: 3. CDR3 length equals 14 residues. Germline V gene lookup returns CDR1 MDHEN and CDR2 SYDVKM. CDR3 bases: TGTGCCAGCAGTTTAGGCGGGGGGCTCAATGAGCAGTTCTTC. Translated: CASSLGGGLNEQFF.

The genes are TRBV4-1 and TRBJ1-4; no clear D. Germline V gene data show CDR1 as MGHRA and CDR2 as YSYEKL. The V and J ends lost 3 bases and 5 bases respectively, with 19 bases between them. CDR3 length: 17 residues. CDR3 DNA sequence: TGCGCCAGCAGCCACGCCGCCGGGAGTGTTGGGAATGAAAAACTGTTTTTT. It encodes CASSHAAGSVGNEKLFF.

V and J are TRBV12-5 and TRBJ2-6; D may correspond to TRBD1 or TRBD2 (5 bases each). V shed 7 bases and J shed 1 base, with 14 bases lying between them. From germline, CDR1 is LGHNT and CDR2 FRNRAP. The CDR3 totals 16 residues. The CDR3 protein is CASDSTGASGANVLTF. The CDR3 DNA follows: TGTGCTAGTGATTCGACCGGGGCATCTGGGGCCAACGTCCTGACTTTC. The whole variable domain, remainder taken from reference TRBV12-5 and TRBJ2-6, is DARVTQTPRHKVTEMGQEVTMRCQPILGHNTVFWYRQTMMQGLELLAYFRNRAPLDDSGMPKDRFSAEMPDATLATLKIQPSEPRDSAVYFCASDSTGASGANVLTFGAGSRLTVL.

The chain has TRBV4-2 and TRBJ1-4; 7 nucleotides match TRBD1. The CDR3 runs to 16 residues. Germline assignment: CDR1 LGHNA and CDR2 YNFKEQ. Losses at the gene ends were 4 bases for V and 5 bases for J; bases not matched to a gene: 10. The CDR3 reads CASSLHPGTANEKLFF. The CDR3 DNA is TGTGCCAGCAGCCTCCACCCAGGGACAGCGAATGAAAAACTGTTTTTT.

This CDR3 reads CAITSQVPGELFF. The CDR3 nucleotides read TGTGCCATCACATCACAGGTTCCCGGGGAGCTGTTTTTT. The J gene is TRBJ2-2, the V gene TRBV10-3, with D possibly TRBD1 on 5 matching bases. This CDR3 is 13 amino acids long. Trimming cost V 7 bases and J 6 bases, with 12 bases left between them. Per the germline V gene, CDR1 is ENHRY and CDR2 is SYGVKD.

The genes are TRBV28 and TRBJ1-5; 7 positions agree with TRBD1. Germline V CDR1 and CDR2: MDHEN, SYDVKM. With V trimmed by 2 bases and J by 7 bases, 8 bases remained unmatched. The CDR3 is made up of 15 amino acids. As DNA, the CDR3 is TGTGCCAGCAGTTTAATTGGACAGGTCGGCCAGCCCCAGCATTTT. Translated: CASSLIGQVGQPQHF.

The chain employs TRBV5-1 and TRBJ1-2, with 11 bases fitting TRBD1. With V trimmed by 1 base and J by 8 bases, 4 bases remained unmatched. Per germline, CDR1 SGHRS and CDR2 YFSETQ. The CDR3 loop spans 14 amino acids. The CDR3 DNA sequence: TGCGCCAGCAGCTTGTGGGGACAGGGGGGCGGCTACACCTTC. Translating it yields CASSLWGQGGGYTF.